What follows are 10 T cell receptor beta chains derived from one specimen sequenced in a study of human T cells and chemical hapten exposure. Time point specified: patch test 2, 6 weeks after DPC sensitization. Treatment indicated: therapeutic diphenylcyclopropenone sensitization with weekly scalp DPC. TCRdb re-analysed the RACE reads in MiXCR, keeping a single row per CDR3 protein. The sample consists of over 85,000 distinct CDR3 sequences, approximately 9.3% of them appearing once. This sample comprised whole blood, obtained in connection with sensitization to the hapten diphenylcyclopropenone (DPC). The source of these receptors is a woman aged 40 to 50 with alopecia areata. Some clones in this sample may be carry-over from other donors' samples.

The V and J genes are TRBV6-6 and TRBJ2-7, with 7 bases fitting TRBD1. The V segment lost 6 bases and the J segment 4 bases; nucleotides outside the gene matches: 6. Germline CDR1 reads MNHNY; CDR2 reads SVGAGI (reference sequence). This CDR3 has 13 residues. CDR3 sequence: CASRAGGRYEQYF. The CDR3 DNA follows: TGTGCCAGCAGGGCAGGGGGTCGGTACGAGCAGTACTTC.

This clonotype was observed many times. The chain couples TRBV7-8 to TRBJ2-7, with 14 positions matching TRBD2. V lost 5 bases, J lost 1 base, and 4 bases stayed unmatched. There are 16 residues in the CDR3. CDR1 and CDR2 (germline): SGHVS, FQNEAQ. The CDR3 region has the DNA TGTGCCAGCAGCGCGGGACTAGCGGGAGTATCCTACGAGCAGTACTTC. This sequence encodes CASSAGLAGVSYEQYF.

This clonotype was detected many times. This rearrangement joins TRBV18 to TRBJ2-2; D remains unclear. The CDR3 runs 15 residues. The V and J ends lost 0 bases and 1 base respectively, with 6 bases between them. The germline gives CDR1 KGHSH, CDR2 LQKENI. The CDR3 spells CASSPPNQNTGELFF. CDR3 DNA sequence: TGTGCCAGCTCACCACCGAACCAGAACACCGGGGAGCTGTTTTTT. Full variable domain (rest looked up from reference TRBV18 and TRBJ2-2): NAGVMQNPRHLVRRRGQEARLRCSPMKGHSHVYWYRQLPEEGLKFMVYLQKENIIDESGMPKERFSAEFPKEGPSILRIQQVVRGDSAAYFCASSPPNQNTGELFFGEGSRLTVL.

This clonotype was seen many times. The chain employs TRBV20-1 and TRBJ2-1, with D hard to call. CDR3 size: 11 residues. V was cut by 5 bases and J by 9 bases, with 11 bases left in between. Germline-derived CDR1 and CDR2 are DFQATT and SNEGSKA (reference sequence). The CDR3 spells CSARYLSEQFF. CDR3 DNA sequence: TGCAGTGCTCGGTATCTCTCTGAGCAGTTCTTC.

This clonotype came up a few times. The CDR3 region has the DNA TGTGCCAGCCTCGGGACAGCTAATGAAAAACTGTTTTTT. This gives the protein CASLGTANEKLFF. V is TRBV28 and J is TRBJ1-4; 7 nucleotides match TRBD1. CDR1 MDHEN and CDR2 SYDVKM come from the germline V gene. The junction had 3 bases not matched to a gene; V was cut back by 8 bases and J by 3 bases. The CDR3 totals 13 residues.

CDR3 DNA sequence: TGTGCCACCAGCAGACTAGCGGGAGCCGGGGAGCTGTTTTTT. As protein: CATSRLAGAGELFF. The chain links TRBV15 to TRBJ2-2; the match to TRBD2 covers 10 bases. In germline, CDR1 is LNHNV, CDR2 YYDKDF (reference sequence). Trimming at V came to 2 bases and at J to 6 bases, leaving 0 bases not matched to a gene. The CDR3 spans 14 residues.

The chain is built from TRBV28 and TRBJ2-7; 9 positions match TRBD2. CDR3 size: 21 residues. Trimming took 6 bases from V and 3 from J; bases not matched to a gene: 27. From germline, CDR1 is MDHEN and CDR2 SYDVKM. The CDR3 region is CASRSRDKRLYGAGGHYEQYF. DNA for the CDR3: TGTGCCAGCAGGTCCAGAGACAAAAGGCTATATGGAGCGGGAGGACACTACGAGCAGTACTTC.

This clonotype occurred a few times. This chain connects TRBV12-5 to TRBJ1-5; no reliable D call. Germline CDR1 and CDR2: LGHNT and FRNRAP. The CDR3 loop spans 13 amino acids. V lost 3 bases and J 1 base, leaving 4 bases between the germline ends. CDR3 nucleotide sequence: TGTGCTAGTGGTTTAGAGAGCAATCAGCCCCAGCATTTT. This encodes CASGLESNQPQHF.

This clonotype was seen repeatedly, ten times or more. The CDR3 here is CASSLGGRGGPQHF. The CDR3 DNA reads as TGTGCCAGCAGTTTAGGTGGTAGGGGGGGGCCCCAGCATTTT. The chain is built from TRBV27 and TRBJ1-5; a possible D gene is TRBD1 (6 bases). The CDR3 sequence is 14 residues long. Trimming cost V 2 bases and J 9 bases, with 14 bases left between them. Germline V gene sequence: CDR1 MNHEY, CDR2 SMNVEV (reference sequence).

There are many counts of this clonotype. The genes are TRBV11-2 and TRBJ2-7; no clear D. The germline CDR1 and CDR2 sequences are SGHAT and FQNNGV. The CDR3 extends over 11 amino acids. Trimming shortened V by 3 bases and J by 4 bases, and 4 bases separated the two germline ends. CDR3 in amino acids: CASSLNYEQYF. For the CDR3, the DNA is TGTGCCAGCAGCTTGAATTACGAGCAGTACTTC.